This TCR beta chain comes out of a study of blood T cell repertoires in COVID-19. Study at large: Samples representing acute and convalescent COVID-19 were sourced from the United States, Italy and Spain. PBMCs, B-cell-depleted T cells, or T cells were the source of the cDNA or gDNA that made up the material.

Trimming shortened V by 6 bases and J by 0 bases, and 11 bases separated the two germline ends. The germline V gene encodes CDR1 LNHDA and CDR2 SQIVND (reference sequence). The CDR3 covers 14 residues. Original handling: For nucleated cells, counts were estimated from reference gene primer amplification. Profiling relied on immunoSEQ multiplex PCR, and the TCRdb table lists in-frame clones only, not all of them. V, J and clone size are taken as reported in that table, and D and trimming were inferred from the DNA itself. The data show 100,000 or so clones, roughly 77% seen once. The clonotype comes from a human donor in a cohort sampled during active COVID-19. The chain joins TRBV19 to TRBJ2-5, with D hard to call. The sequenced sample consisted of peripheral blood. CDR3 sequence reads: CASRPELYQETQYF. The CDR3 nucleotides read TGTGCCAGTAGGCCTGAGCTGTACCAAGAGACCCAGTACTTC.